This T cell receptor beta chain emerged from a study of blood T cell repertoires in COVID-19. In Seattle, patients joined the study during active infection and were tracked longitudinally. Data came from immunoSEQ multiplex PCR; TCRdb stores just in-frame clones and leaves some out. The table has about 250,000 clones, 86% seen once. The CDR3 has 15 amino acids. Germline CDR1 and CDR2: LNHDA and SQIVND (reference sequence). Trimming pared 4 bases from V and 0 bases from J, leaving 13 bases between. The TCR originated in a woman aged 80 or over with COVID-19, enrolled during active disease. The chain combines TRBV19 with TRBJ2-7; possibly TRBD2 for D (6 bases). Sequencing used peripheral blood. The CDR3 loop is CASSRDWQSSYEQYV. CDR3 coding DNA: TGTGCCAGTAGTAGGGACTGGCAAAGCTCCTACGAGCAGTACGTC.